This T cell receptor beta chain was sequenced in a study of untreated major depressive disorder. This CDR3 has 16 amino acids. The J segment lost 3 bases and the V segment lost 1 base, leaving 6 bases of the junction unmatched. CDR1 and CDR2 from the germline V gene are SEHNR and FQNEAQ (reference sequence). Participants were all of European descent. Participants with major medical conditions, Axis I/II comorbidities, regular medication or illicit drug use were excluded. Magnetic negative selection enriched CD4+ T cells from thawed PBMCs. Enrichment usually gave approximately 95% pure CD4+ T cells. The repertoire was sequenced with immunoSEQ multiplex PCR; TCRdb's copy has only in-frame clones and lacks some. The table shows just over 20,000 clones, with 90% to 95% occurring only once.

The sequencing input was CD4+ T cells from PBMCs. The chain uses TRBV7-9 and TRBJ2-1, with 7 bases identical to TRBD2. This sequence was found in a man younger than 40 in good health. CDR3 region: CASSLVGSGGYNEQFF. DNA for the CDR3: TGTGCCAGCAGCTTAGTAGGGTCGGGGGGCTACAATGAGCAGTTCTTC.